These T cell receptor beta chains were read from a single sample in a study of T cell changes during pregnancy in multiple sclerosis. The assay was immunoSEQ multiplex PCR, and TCRdb's table has in-frame clones only and misses some. Of fewer than 90,000 clones detected, about 90% appear once; the ten largest clones hold 0.7% to 0.95%. This material consisted of peripheral blood, taken in the second trimester of pregnancy. Receptor source: a female donor with multiple sclerosis, enrolled in a pregnancy study. Each CDR3 is given with its conserved first and last residue. Fields, in order: J gene, D gene, clone size, V gene, CDR3 protein, CDR3 DNA. D genes are given only for firm matches. Clone sizes are given selectively: once, few, many, or a class where the clone is expanded.

j_gene: TRBJ1-2
d_gene: -
abundance: -
v_gene: TRBV7-2
CDR3aa: CASSSDQRWGYTF
CDR3nt: TGTGCCAGCAGCTCCGACCAGCGGTGGGGCTACACCTTC

j_gene: TRBJ2-1
d_gene: -
abundance: -
v_gene: TRBV6-5
CDR3aa: CASSYDEGTRNEQFF
CDR3nt: TGTGCCAGCAGTTACGATGAGGGTACAAGGAATGAGCAGTTCTTC

j_gene: TRBJ1-1
d_gene: TRBD1
abundance: -
v_gene: TRBV13
CDR3aa: CASSPKRQGRTEAFF
CDR3nt: TGTGCCAGCAGCCCGAAAAGACAGGGACGCACTGAAGCTTTCTTT

j_gene: TRBJ2-3
d_gene: TRBD2
abundance: once
v_gene: TRBV5-1
CDR3aa: CASSQHKRGVADTQYF
CDR3nt: TGCGCCAGCAGCCAGCATAAGCGGGGGGTTGCAGATACGCAGTATTTT

j_gene: TRBJ1-1
d_gene: TRBD1
abundance: -
v_gene: TRBV7-2
CDR3aa: CASIHRGYTEAFF
CDR3nt: TGTGCCAGCATCCACAGGGGTTACACTGAAGCTTTCTTT

j_gene: TRBJ1-6
d_gene: -
abundance: -
v_gene: TRBV9
CDR3aa: CASSLDGQANSPLHF
CDR3nt: TGTGCCAGCAGCCTAGATGGGCAGGCTAATTCACCCCTCCACTTT

j_gene: TRBJ2-3
d_gene: TRBD1
abundance: -
v_gene: TRBV5-6
CDR3aa: CASSSPTGGPTDTQYF
CDR3nt: TGTGCCAGCAGCTCGCCGACAGGGGGCCCTACAGATACGCAGTATTTT

j_gene: TRBJ1-5
d_gene: -
abundance: -
v_gene: TRBV5-6
CDR3aa: CASSSRSNQPQHF
CDR3nt: TGTGCCAGCAGCTCCAGGAGCAATCAGCCCCAGCATTTT

j_gene: TRBJ2-7
d_gene: -
abundance: -
v_gene: TRBV7-9
CDR3aa: CASSLVGGSYEQYF
CDR3nt: TGTGCCAGCAGCTTAGTGGGGGGCTCCTACGAGCAGTACTTC

j_gene: TRBJ2-3
d_gene: -
abundance: -
v_gene: TRBV5-1
CDR3aa: CASSLQSGSTDTQYF
CDR3nt: TGCGCCAGCAGCTTGCAAAGCGGAAGCACAGATACGCAGTATTTT

j_gene: TRBJ2-2
d_gene: -
abundance: -
v_gene: TRBV5-8
CDR3aa: CASSLLGKGDTGELFF
CDR3nt: TGTGCCAGCAGCTTGTTGGGCAAGGGGGACACCGGGGAGCTGTTTTTT

j_gene: TRBJ2-7
d_gene: TRBD1
abundance: -
v_gene: TRBV13
CDR3aa: CASSLAETGTGHDEQYF
CDR3nt: TGTGCCAGCAGCTTAGCCGAAACCGGGACAGGGCACGACGAGCAGTACTTC

j_gene: TRBJ1-5
d_gene: -
abundance: -
v_gene: TRBV5-6
CDR3aa: CASSLIGVAQPQHF
CDR3nt: TGTGCCAGCAGCTTGATAGGGGTGGCTCAGCCCCAGCATTTT

j_gene: TRBJ2-1
d_gene: TRBD2
abundance: -
v_gene: TRBV7-2
CDR3aa: CASSSSGPYNEQFF
CDR3nt: TGTGCCTCCTCCAGTAGCGGGCCGTACAATGAGCAGTTCTTC

j_gene: TRBJ2-5
d_gene: TRBD1
abundance: -
v_gene: TRBV4-3
CDR3aa: CASSQDVRDRGGETQYF
CDR3nt: TGCGCCAGCAGCCAAGACGTACGGGACAGGGGTGGAGAGACCCAGTACTTC

j_gene: TRBJ1-6
d_gene: TRBD1
abundance: -
v_gene: TRBV19
CDR3aa: CASSTRQGMDSPLHF
CDR3nt: TGTGCCAGTAGTACGCGACAGGGGATGGATTCACCCCTCCACTTT

j_gene: TRBJ2-7
d_gene: TRBD1
abundance: -
v_gene: TRBV7-8
CDR3aa: CASSLVGQGKNEQYF
CDR3nt: TGTGCCAGCAGCTTAGTAGGACAGGGAAAGAACGAGCAGTACTTC

j_gene: TRBJ2-1
d_gene: -
abundance: once
v_gene: TRBV11-3
CDR3aa: CASSLVGGANEQFF
CDR3nt: TGTGCCAGCAGCTTAGTTGGGGGGGCGAATGAGCAGTTCTTC

j_gene: TRBJ1-3
d_gene: -
abundance: -
v_gene: TRBV6-6
CDR3aa: CASSPLPVRSGNTIYF
CDR3nt: TGTGCCAGCAGTCCCCTCCCAGTACGCTCTGGAAACACCATATATTTT

j_gene: TRBJ2-1
d_gene: TRBD1
abundance: -
v_gene: TRBV18
CDR3aa: CASSHQGQGSYNEQFF
CDR3nt: TGTGCCAGCTCACACCAGGGACAGGGATCCTACAATGAGCAGTTCTTC

j_gene: TRBJ2-5
d_gene: TRBD1
abundance: -
v_gene: TRBV5-1
CDR3aa: CASSSWTGYLGETQYF
CDR3nt: TGCGCCAGCAGCTCTTGGACAGGGTATCTTGGAGAGACCCAGTACTTC

j_gene: TRBJ1-6
d_gene: -
abundance: -
v_gene: TRBV7-6
CDR3aa: CASSQGNSPLHF
CDR3nt: TGTGCCAGCAGCCAGGGGAATTCACCCCTCCACTTT

j_gene: TRBJ1-2
d_gene: TRBD1
abundance: -
v_gene: TRBV7-2
CDR3aa: CASSLGGQGSFFGYGYTF
CDR3nt: TGTGCCAGCAGCTTGGGAGGACAGGGGTCGTTTTTCGGCTATGGCTACACCTTC

j_gene: TRBJ1-6
d_gene: -
abundance: few
v_gene: TRBV7-2
CDR3aa: CASSRHRAPNSPLHF
CDR3nt: TGTGCCAGCAGCCGTCACAGGGCCCCTAATTCACCCCTCCACTTT

j_gene: TRBJ1-1
d_gene: -
abundance: -
v_gene: TRBV7-2
CDR3aa: CASSLAPAREAFF
CDR3nt: TGTGCCAGCAGCTTGGCACCAGCTAGGGAAGCTTTCTTT

j_gene: TRBJ2-7
d_gene: -
abundance: -
v_gene: TRBV14
CDR3aa: CASSQGRGLYF
CDR3nt: TGTGCCAGCAGCCAAGGGAGAGGGTTGTACTTC

j_gene: TRBJ1-5
d_gene: -
abundance: -
v_gene: TRBV30
CDR3aa: CAWSKTVSNQPQHF
CDR3nt: TGTGCCTGGAGTAAGACAGTTAGCAATCAGCCCCAGCATTTT

j_gene: TRBJ2-5
d_gene: TRBD2
abundance: -
v_gene: TRBV4-2
CDR3aa: CASSQDASGGDETQYF
CDR3nt: TGTGCCAGCAGCCAAGATGCAAGCGGGGGGGACGAGACCCAGTACTTC

j_gene: TRBJ2-3
d_gene: TRBD2
abundance: -
v_gene: TRBV12-5
CDR3aa: CASGFGTSGSQYF
CDR3nt: TGTGCTAGTGGTTTCGGGACTAGCGGGTCGCAGTATTTT

j_gene: TRBJ1-1
d_gene: -
abundance: once
v_gene: TRBV14
CDR3aa: CASSHVGGTEAFF
CDR3nt: TGTGCCAGCAGCCATGTAGGGGGCACTGAAGCTTTCTTT

j_gene: TRBJ1-6
d_gene: -
abundance: -
v_gene: TRBV5-1
CDR3aa: CASSFSSQVASSPLHF
CDR3nt: TGCGCCAGCAGCTTCTCATCACAGGTAGCTAGTTCACCCCTCCACTTT

j_gene: TRBJ2-3
d_gene: TRBD1
abundance: -
v_gene: TRBV5-4
CDR3aa: CASSRDRSTDTQYF
CDR3nt: TGTGCCAGCAGTCGGGACAGAAGCACAGATACGCAGTATTTT

j_gene: TRBJ2-7
d_gene: -
abundance: -
v_gene: TRBV10-3
CDR3aa: CAISESSGPYEQYF
CDR3nt: TGTGCCATCAGTGAGTCCAGCGGGCCCTACGAGCAGTACTTC

j_gene: TRBJ1-6
d_gene: TRBD1
abundance: -
v_gene: TRBV11-2
CDR3aa: CASSPGTGGTPSPLHF
CDR3nt: TGTGCCAGCAGCCCGGGGACAGGGGGCACCCCGTCACCCCTCCACTTT

j_gene: TRBJ2-3
d_gene: TRBD2
abundance: few
v_gene: TRBV9
CDR3aa: CASSEGTSGYSTDTQYF
CDR3nt: TGTGCCAGCAGCGAAGGGACTAGCGGGTACTCTACAGATACGCAGTATTTT

j_gene: TRBJ2-5
d_gene: TRBD1
abundance: -
v_gene: TRBV6-5
CDR3aa: CASSYGTGARETQYF
CDR3nt: TGTGCCAGCAGTTACGGGACAGGGGCTCGGGAGACCCAGTACTTC

j_gene: TRBJ2-2
d_gene: TRBD1
abundance: -
v_gene: TRBV29-1
CDR3aa: CSVEDSGTGYTGELFF
CDR3nt: TGCAGCGTTGAAGATTCCGGGACAGGGTACACCGGGGAGCTGTTTTTT

j_gene: TRBJ2-3
d_gene: -
abundance: -
v_gene: TRBV15
CDR3aa: CATSRGVGSGPPTDTQYF
CDR3nt: TGTGCCACCAGCAGGGGGGTCGGGAGCGGGCCACCCACAGATACGCAGTATTTT

j_gene: TRBJ2-2
d_gene: TRBD2
abundance: -
v_gene: TRBV9
CDR3aa: CASSVARAGANTGELFF
CDR3nt: TGTGCCAGCAGCGTAGCAAGGGCGGGGGCGAACACCGGGGAGCTGTTTTTT

j_gene: TRBJ2-3
d_gene: TRBD2
abundance: -
v_gene: TRBV7-2
CDR3aa: CASSASRLAGGADTQYF
CDR3nt: TGTGCCAGCAGCGCCAGTCGCCTAGCGGGGGGGGCAGATACGCAGTATTTT

j_gene: TRBJ2-7
d_gene: -
abundance: few
v_gene: TRBV6-5
CDR3aa: CASRGGLAQTYEQYF
CDR3nt: TGTGCCAGCAGGGGGGGGCTAGCGCAGACCTACGAGCAGTACTTC

j_gene: TRBJ2-3
d_gene: -
abundance: once
v_gene: TRBV7-9
CDR3aa: CASSQSGSTDTQYF
CDR3nt: TGTGCCAGCAGCCAGTCGGGGAGCACAGATACGCAGTATTTT

j_gene: TRBJ1-2
d_gene: -
abundance: -
v_gene: TRBV4-2
CDR3aa: CASSQDLGAGGYTF
CDR3nt: TGTGCCAGCAGCCAAGATCTAGGGGCAGGCGGCTACACCTTC

j_gene: TRBJ2-5
d_gene: TRBD2
abundance: -
v_gene: TRBV7-8
CDR3aa: CASTSGGGEETQYF
CDR3nt: TGTGCCAGCACCTCCGGGGGGGGAGAAGAGACCCAGTACTTC

j_gene: TRBJ2-7
d_gene: -
abundance: -
v_gene: TRBV4-3
CDR3aa: CASSPSTQGYEQYF
CDR3nt: TGCGCCAGCAGCCCAAGTACACAGGGATACGAGCAGTACTTC

j_gene: TRBJ2-2
d_gene: -
abundance: -
v_gene: TRBV7-2
CDR3aa: CASSPQVRGAGELFF
CDR3nt: TGTGCCAGCAGCCCACAGGTGCGGGGCGCCGGGGAGCTGTTTTTT

j_gene: TRBJ2-7
d_gene: TRBD1
abundance: -
v_gene: TRBV7-2
CDR3aa: CASSLGGQSEQYF
CDR3nt: TGTGCCAGCAGCTTAGGGGGACAGTCCGAGCAGTACTTC